These 22 T cell receptor beta chains were all obtained from the same sample, sequenced in a study of cytomegalovirus exposure and HLA in healthy donors. PCR used 60 Vbeta primers and 13 Jbeta primers. Clones were read by immunoSEQ multiplex PCR, and TCRdb kept only the in-frame ones, dropping some. This sample has some 160,000 clones, with around 72% found just once. Sequencing used PBMCs. The receptors were sampled from a man between 35 and 55 years old in good health and CMV-seronegative.

The V call is TRBV11-2, the J call TRBJ1-1, with a weak D call TRBD1 (6 bases). Trimming shortened V by 4 bases and J by 2 bases, and 14 bases separated the two germline ends. The CDR3 has 15 residues. The germline CDR1 and CDR2 sequences are SGHAT and FQNNGV. In nucleotides, the CDR3 is TGTGCCAGCAGCTCTCCGGGACACTTAAACACTGAAGCTTTCTTT. Amino acids: CASSSPGHLNTEAFF. The full variable domain, its missing parts supplied by reference TRBV11-2 and TRBJ1-1, is EAGVAQSPRYKIIEKRQSVAFWCNPISGHATLYWYQQILGQGPKLLIQFQNNGVVDDSQLPKDRFSAERLKGVDSTLKIQPAKLEDSAVYLCASSSPGHLNTEAFFGQGTRLTVV.

V usage is TRBV30 and J usage is TRBJ2-7; 9 bases line up with TRBD1. Trimming removed 8 bases from V and 1 base from J; junction bases left unmatched: 9. The CDR3 spans 14 residues. Germline-derived CDR1 and CDR2 are GTSNPN and SVGIG (reference sequence). CDR3 sequence reads: CAVRETGGSYEQYF. Written as DNA, the CDR3 is TGTGCCGTACGGGAGACAGGGGGGTCCTACGAGCAGTACTTC.

The rearrangement uses TRBV7-9 and TRBJ2-7; possibly TRBD2 for D (5 bases). This CDR3 has 14 residues. Trimming left V 4 bases short and J 4 bases short, with 14 bases between. Germline CDR1 SEHNR, CDR2 FQNEAQ (reference sequence). The DNA of the CDR3 is TGTGCCAGCAGCTCCTCTGTGAGGGTGTACGAGCAGTACTTC. Its translation: CASSSSVRVYEQYF.

The gene calls are TRBV6-6 and TRBJ1-2; D is unresolved. Trimming took 4 bases from V and 3 from J, leaving 9 bases between them. The CDR3 runs 13 residues. The germline CDR1 and CDR2 sequences are MNHNY and SVGAGI (reference sequence). For the CDR3, the DNA is TGTGCCAGCAGTTTTTGGCACCACTATGGCTACACCTTC. Protein sequence: CASSFWHHYGYTF.

The CDR3 here is CASSPQGTWDTEAFF. CDR3 nucleotide sequence: TGTGCCAGTAGTCCCCAGGGCACATGGGACACTGAAGCTTTCTTT. The chain employs TRBV19 and TRBJ1-1; maybe TRBD1 (5 bases). V lost 5 bases and J 3 bases, leaving 16 bases between the germline ends. The CDR3 has 15 amino acids. Germline CDR1 LNHDA, CDR2 SQIVND (reference sequence).

The gene calls are TRBV4-1 and TRBJ1-6; 9 bases are shared with TRBD1. Per germline, CDR1 MGHRA and CDR2 YSYEKL. V lost 1 base and J lost 7; bases outside the gene matches: 5. The CDR3 is 16 amino acids. CDR3 DNA sequence: TGCGCCAGCAGCCAAGTAGAAGACAGGGGGAATTCACCCCTCCACTTT. Protein sequence: CASSQVEDRGNSPLHF.

V gene TRBV10-1 combines with J gene TRBJ1-1, with a weak D call TRBD1 (5 bases). The CDR3 has 13 amino acids. V lost 0 bases, J lost 10 bases, and 12 bases lay in between. Germline V lookup: CDR1 WNHNN, CDR2 SYGVQD (reference sequence). CDR3 DNA: TGCGCCAGCAGTGAGTCGAGGAGGGGTTCAGCTTTCTTT. Protein: CASSESRRGSAFF.

The gene calls are TRBV11-3 and TRBJ1-2; weak D call: TRBD1 (5 bases). CDR3 size: 14 residues. Germline CDR1 reads SGHNT; CDR2 reads YENEEA. V lost 8 bases and J lost 8, with 21 bases in between. The DNA of the CDR3 is TGTGCCAGCGACTTCCTTGGGCAGGGCAGGGGCTACACCTTC. Residues: CASDFLGQGRGYTF.

V gene TRBV10-3 combines with J gene TRBJ1-2, with 11 positions matching TRBD1. The CDR3 is made up of 15 amino acids. In germline, CDR1 is ENHRY, CDR2 SYGVKD. With V trimmed by 7 bases and J by 3 bases, 7 bases remained unmatched. CDR3 loop: CAIMKGTGGDYGYTF. CDR3 DNA sequence: TGTGCCATCATGAAGGGGACAGGGGGGGACTATGGCTACACCTTC.

This chain connects TRBV15 to TRBJ1-5, with 7 bases lining up with TRBD1. V dropped 3 bases and J dropped 3; count of bases not matched to a gene: 8. The CDR3 contains 16 residues. Germline V gene lookup returns CDR1 LNHNV and CDR2 YYDKDF (reference sequence). The CDR3 protein is CATSRGRTGANQPQHF. DNA of the CDR3: TGTGCCACCAGCAGGGGCAGGACAGGCGCCAATCAGCCCCAGCATTTT.

The J gene is TRBJ2-3, the V gene TRBV27; the D gene is possibly TRBD1 (6 bases). The V gene's germline CDR1 is MNHEY and CDR2 SMNVEV (reference sequence). The CDR3 has 15 residues. V lost 7 bases to trimming and J lost 2 bases, with 16 bases between them. The CDR3 spells CASTSTGFPTDTQYF. In DNA, the CDR3 is TGTGCCAGCACCTCGACAGGATTTCCCACAGATACGCAGTATTTT.

This rearrangement joins TRBV6-1 to TRBJ2-1; TRBD2 might be the D (6 bases). This CDR3 is built from 15 residues. The V gene's germline CDR1 is MNHNS and CDR2 SASEGT. Trimming left V 4 bases short and J 6 bases short, with 16 bases between. The CDR3 loop reads CASSGGRLDSNEQFF. CDR3 in DNA: TGTGCCAGCAGTGGAGGGAGACTAGATAGCAATGAGCAGTTCTTC.

The chain links TRBV6-1 to TRBJ1-5; D gene unclear. The V and J ends lost 4 bases and 1 base respectively, with 17 bases between them. Looked up from germline, CDR1 is MNHNS and CDR2 is SASEGT. This CDR3 has 17 amino acids. The CDR3 sequence: CASSAMRVTRSNQPQHF. Written as DNA, the CDR3 is TGTGCCAGCAGTGCCATGAGGGTTACGCGGAGCAATCAGCCCCAGCATTTT.

The chain is built from TRBV7-8 and TRBJ2-3; D possibly corresponds to TRBD1 (5 bases). This CDR3 spans 14 amino acids. Germline V gene lookup returns CDR1 SGHVS and CDR2 FQNEAQ. Trimming took 6 bases from V and 13 from J, leaving 23 bases between them. The CDR3 is CASSITGVIGNKYF. The CDR3 DNA sequence: TGTGCCAGCAGTATCACAGGAGTGATTGGAAATAAGTATTTT.

The chain couples TRBV19 to TRBJ2-2, with D possibly matching TRBD2 (7 bases). The ends were cut back, 3 bases at V and 7 bases at J, with 12 bases in the middle. Germline lookup yields CDR1 LNHDA and CDR2 SQIVND (reference sequence). This CDR3 contains 14 residues. The CDR3, as DNA: TGTGCCAGTAGTATGGGGGGGGGCGTCGGGGAGCTGTTTTTT. Translating it yields CASSMGGGVGELFF.

This clone was observed a handful of times. This sequence joins TRBV29-1 and TRBJ2-3, with TRBD2 as a possible D gene (5 bases). Trimming removed 4 bases at V and 1 base at J, with 9 bases between. In germline, CDR1 is SQVTM, CDR2 ANQGSEA. CDR3 length equals 13 residues. For the CDR3, the DNA is TGCAGCGTTGGTGAGGGTGGCACAGATACGCAGTATTTT. It translates to CSVGEGGTDTQYF.

The chain has TRBV2 and TRBJ1-1, with D possibly matching TRBD1 (6 bases). Trimming removed 9 bases from V and 5 bases from J, with 10 bases in between. This CDR3 region has 11 residues. The germline V gene encodes CDR1 SNHLY and CDR2 FYNNEI. CDR3 sequence: CARNRDTEAFF. The DNA for the CDR3 is TGTGCCAGAAACAGGGATACTGAAGCTTTCTTT.

CDR3 DNA sequence: TGTGCCAGCAGCTGGAACAGGGGGCGGGACACTGAAGCTTTCTTT. Protein product: CASSWNRGRDTEAFF. V usage is TRBV7-9 and J usage is TRBJ1-1; TRBD1 matches 9 bases. There are 15 residues in the CDR3. The germline V gene has CDR1 SEHNR and CDR2 FQNEAQ (reference sequence). The V gene end was trimmed by 4 bases and the J gene end by 3 bases; junction bases not matched to a gene: 6.

V is TRBV5-4 and J is TRBJ2-7; TRBD1 matches at 7 bases. This CDR3 is 13 amino acids long. Germline CDR1 and CDR2: SGHNT and YYREEE (reference sequence). Trimming cost V 9 bases and J 0 bases; bases outside gene matches: 6. CDR3: CATGDRDSYEQYF. The CDR3 bases are TGTGCCACAGGCGACAGGGACTCCTACGAGCAGTACTTC.

The chain couples TRBV6-5 to TRBJ1-1; the match to TRBD1 covers 8 bases. V was clipped by 4 bases and J by 4 bases; unmatched bases: 8. This CDR3 is built from 15 residues. Germline V gene sequence: CDR1 MNHEY, CDR2 SVGAGI. The CDR3 nucleotides are TGTGCCAGCAGTTTTTGGACAGGGAGGGCCACTGAAGCTTTCTTT. This encodes CASSFWTGRATEAFF.

The V gene is TRBV27, the J gene TRBJ2-7; TRBD1 agrees at 10 bases. This CDR3 has 15 amino acids. Germline trimming cut 6 bases from V and 3 bases from J; bases unmatched to any gene: 8. CDR1 and CDR2 from the germline V gene are MNHEY and SMNVEV (reference sequence). The DNA for the CDR3 is TGTGCCAGCAGCTCCCCCGGGACAGGGGTCTACGAGCAGTACTTC. Its translation is CASSSPGTGVYEQYF.

This clone was picked up one time. The chain joins TRBV7-8 to TRBJ2-7; TRBD1 agrees at 7 bases. CDR3 length: 15 residues. Trimming removed 0 bases from V and 2 bases from J; junction bases left unmatched: 4. The germline V gene encodes CDR1 SGHVS and CDR2 FQNEAQ. CDR3 bases: TGTGCCAGCAGCTTAGCGAGGGACAGAGCCTACGAGCAGTACTTC. Its translation is CASSLARDRAYEQYF.